This T cell receptor beta chain was recorded in a study of T-cell memory formation after mild COVID-19. Study conclusions and caveats: Whereas later expanders leaned CD4+, clones contracting day 15 to 85 showed a balanced CD4/CD8 makeup.

This CDR3 comprises 15 residues. J was trimmed by 6 bases and V by 5 bases; bases with no gene match: 7. In its sample, this clonotype was seen a few times. Its antigen is undetermined. TCRdb passed the 5' RACE reads through MiXCR, listing each CDR3 protein once. The sample yields around 200,000 distinct CDR3 sequences, about 18% seen once. The J gene is TRBJ2-2, the V gene TRBV12-3 or TRBV12-4, with 9 bases identical to TRBD1. The sequence was obtained from a man aged 18 to 29 who had mild COVID-19 (a few samples of this study predate the infection). Cell type and time point are not known. Input material: PBMCs or a T cell subset sorted from them (not recorded which). CDR3 sequence: CASSPQGAMSGELFF. The CDR3 nucleotides read TGTGCCAGCAGTCCACAGGGGGCGATGTCCGGGGAGCTGTTTTTT.